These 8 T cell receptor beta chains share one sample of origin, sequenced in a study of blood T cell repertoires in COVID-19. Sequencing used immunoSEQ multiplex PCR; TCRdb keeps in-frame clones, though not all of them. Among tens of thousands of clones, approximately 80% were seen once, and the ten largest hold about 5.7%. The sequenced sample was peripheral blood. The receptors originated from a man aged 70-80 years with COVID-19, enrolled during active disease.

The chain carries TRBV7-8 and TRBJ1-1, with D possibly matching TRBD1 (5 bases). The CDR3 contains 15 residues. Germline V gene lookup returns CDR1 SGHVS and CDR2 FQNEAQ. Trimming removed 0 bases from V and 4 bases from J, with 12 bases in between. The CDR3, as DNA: TGTGCCAGCAGCTTAGCGGCAGGGAGGTTCACTGAAGCTTTCTTT. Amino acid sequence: CASSLAAGRFTEAFF. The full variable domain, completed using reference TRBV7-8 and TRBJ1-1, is GAGVSQSPRYKVAKRGQDVALRCDPISGHVSLFWYQQALGQGPEFLTYFQNEAQLDKSGLPSDRFFAERPEGSVSTLKIQRTQQEDSAVYLCASSLAAGRFTEAFFGQGTRLTVV.

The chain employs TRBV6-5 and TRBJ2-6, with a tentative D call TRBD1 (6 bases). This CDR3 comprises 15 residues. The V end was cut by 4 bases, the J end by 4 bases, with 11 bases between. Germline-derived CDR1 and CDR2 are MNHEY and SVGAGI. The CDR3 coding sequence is TGTGCCAGCAGTTTCAGGGGCCGCGGGGCCAACGTCCTGACTTTC. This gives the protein CASSFRGRGANVLTF.

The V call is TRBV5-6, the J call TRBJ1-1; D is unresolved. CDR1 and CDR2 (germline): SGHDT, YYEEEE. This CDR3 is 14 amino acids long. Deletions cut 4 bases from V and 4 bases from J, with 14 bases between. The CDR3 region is CASSLGNAPTEAFF. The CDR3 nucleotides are TGTGCCAGCAGCCTAGGAAACGCTCCCACTGAAGCTTTCTTT.

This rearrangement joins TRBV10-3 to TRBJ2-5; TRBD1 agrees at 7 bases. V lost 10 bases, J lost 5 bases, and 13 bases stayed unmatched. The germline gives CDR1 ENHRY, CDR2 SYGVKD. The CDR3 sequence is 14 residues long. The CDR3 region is CATIAGTADETQYF. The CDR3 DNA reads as TGTGCCACGATAGCCGGGACAGCCGACGAGACCCAGTACTTC.

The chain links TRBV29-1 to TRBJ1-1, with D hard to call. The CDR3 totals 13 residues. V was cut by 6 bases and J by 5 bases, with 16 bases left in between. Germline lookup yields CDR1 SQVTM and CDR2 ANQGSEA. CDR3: CSVTTRGWTEAFF. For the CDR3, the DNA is TGCAGCGTGACAACACGGGGTTGGACTGAAGCTTTCTTT.

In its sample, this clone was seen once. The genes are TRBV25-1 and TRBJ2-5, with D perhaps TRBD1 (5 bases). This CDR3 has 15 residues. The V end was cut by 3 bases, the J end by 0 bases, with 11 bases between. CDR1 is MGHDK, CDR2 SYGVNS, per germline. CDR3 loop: CASSEPRANQETQYF. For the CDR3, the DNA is TGTGCCAGCAGTGAGCCCAGGGCAAACCAAGAGACCCAGTACTTC.

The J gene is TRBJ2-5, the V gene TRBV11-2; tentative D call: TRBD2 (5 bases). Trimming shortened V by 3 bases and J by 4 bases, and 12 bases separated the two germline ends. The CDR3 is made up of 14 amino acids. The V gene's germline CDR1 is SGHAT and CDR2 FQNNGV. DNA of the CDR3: TGTGCCAGCAGCTTCCAGATTAGCGCAGAGACCCAGTACTTC. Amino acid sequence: CASSFQISAETQYF.

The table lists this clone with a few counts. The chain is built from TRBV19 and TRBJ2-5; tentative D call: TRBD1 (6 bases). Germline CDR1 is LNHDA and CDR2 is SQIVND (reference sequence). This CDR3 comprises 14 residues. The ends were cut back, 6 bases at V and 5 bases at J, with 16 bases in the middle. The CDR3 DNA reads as TGTGCCAGTAGACAGGGCTTTAAAGGGGAGACCCAGTACTTC. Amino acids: CASRQGFKGETQYF.